Below, 24 T cell receptor beta chains from the same sample are listed, as sequenced in a study of T-cell reconstitution after alpha-beta-depleted transplantation in children. A TCRbeta library incorporating unique molecular identifiers was prepared. In TCRdb, the PCR reads were re-called with MiXCR into one record per CDR3 protein. The sample has over 550,000 distinct CDR3 sequences, over 9.5% seen once. Specimen: PBMCs from the stem cell graft donor, collected from the stem cell graft. All receptors come from a human donor who donated a stem cell graft to a child with acute myeloid leukemia.

This clonotype has more than one count but fewer than ten. V and J are TRBV20-1 and TRBJ1-5; TRBD1 agrees at 7 bases. Trimming cost V 4 bases and J 3 bases; bases outside gene matches: 3. The CDR3 sequence is 13 residues long. Germline values: CDR1 DFQATT, CDR2 SNEGSKA (reference sequence). In DNA, the CDR3 is TGCAGTGCTAAGACAGGGTACAATCAGCCCCAGCATTTT. This translates into CSAKTGYNQPQHF.

The V call is TRBV5-8, the J call TRBJ2-5; D could derive from TRBD1 or TRBD2 (5 bases each). Trimming pared 0 bases from V and 1 base from J, leaving 13 bases between. CDR3 length: 16 amino acids. The germline gives CDR1 SGHTS, CDR2 YDEGEE. The CDR3 here is CASSLGTGTVQETQYF. Here the CDR3 DNA reads TGTGCCAGCAGCTTGGGAACCGGGACGGTCCAAGAGACCCAGTACTTC.

V is TRBV7-9 and J is TRBJ2-1; D remains unclear. The germline gives CDR1 SEHNR, CDR2 FQNEAQ (reference sequence). The V and J ends lost 4 bases and 8 bases respectively, with 12 bases between them. This CDR3 is built from 13 residues. CDR3 in amino acids: CASSSQMKDEQFF. CDR3 nucleotides: TGTGCCAGCAGCTCCCAAATGAAGGATGAGCAGTTCTTC.

This clonotype has at least ten counts. The V gene is TRBV9, the J gene TRBJ2-5; D may be TRBD1 (5 bases). In germline, CDR1 is SGDLS, CDR2 YYNGEE. The CDR3 is 17 residues long. Deletions cut 0 bases from V and 0 bases from J, with 15 bases between. DNA of the CDR3: TGTGCCAGCAGCGTAGAAAGGGGAAAAGCTGACCAAGAGACCCAGTACTTC. Translating gives CASSVERGKADQETQYF.

This clonotype has only a few counts. The V and J genes are TRBV20-1 and TRBJ2-1; 7 nucleotides line up with TRBD1. This CDR3 comprises 16 residues. Trimming removed 5 bases from V and 0 bases from J; junction bases left unmatched: 10. Germline CDR1 and CDR2: DFQATT and SNEGSKA (reference sequence). The CDR3 nucleotides read TGCAGTGCTCCTAGACAGGGAAGGGGCTCCTACAATGAGCAGTTCTTC. Translation gives CSAPRQGRGSYNEQFF.

In its sample, this clonotype was seen many times. The chain combines TRBV28 with TRBJ2-1; 8 bases are a match to TRBD2. The ends lost 6 bases at V and 0 bases at J; junction bases unmatched: 4. This CDR3 comprises 15 residues. Per the germline V gene, CDR1 is MDHEN and CDR2 is SYDVKM. CDR3 sequence: CASRGTSGSYNEQFF. CDR3 in DNA: TGTGCCAGCAGAGGAACTAGCGGCTCCTACAATGAGCAGTTCTTC. Supplemented by reference TRBV28 and TRBJ2-1, the full variable domain reads DVKVTQSSRYLVKRTGEKVFLECVQDMDHENMFWYRQDPGLGLRLIYFSYDVKMKEKGDIPEGYSVSREKKERFSLILESASTNQTSMYLCASRGTSGSYNEQFFGPGTRLTVL.

This clonotype was seen only a few times. A much larger clone is a single base away; this may be a read error. Here the CDR3 reads CASSFLRAGEIQYF. The CDR3 DNA follows: TGTGCCAGCAGCTTCCTCCGGGCCGGGGAGATCCAGTACTTC. The rearrangement links TRBV7-2 to TRBJ2-5, with D possibly matching TRBD2 (5 bases). The CDR3 consists of 14 residues. Germline lookup yields CDR1 SGHTA and CDR2 FQGNSA.

This clonotype was picked up a small number of times. The germline gene is not matched at one end of the junction; a read error may be the cause. The chain has TRBV7-7 and TRBJ2-5; tentative D call: TRBD2 (7 bases). Germline lookup yields CDR1 SSHAT and CDR2 FNYEAQ (reference sequence). The CDR3 sequence is 14 residues long. In DNA, the CDR3 is TGTGCTAGCAGCTTAGGCGGGGGCGCAGAGACCCAGTACTTC. Amino acid sequence: CASSLGGGAETQYF.

The rearrangement links TRBV12-3 or TRBV12-4 to TRBJ1-2; D gene ambiguous. This CDR3 region has 14 residues. Trimming took 7 bases from V and 2 from J, leaving 14 bases between them. The CDR3 sequence: CASTPGEKNYGYTF. CDR3 coding DNA: TGTGCCAGCACCCCCGGCGAGAAAAACTATGGCTACACCTTC.

This clonotype was seen a few times. The chain links TRBV6-1 to TRBJ2-3; 14 nucleotides agree with TRBD2. V lost 6 bases and J lost 5; bases outside the gene matches: 13. Germline values: CDR1 MNHNS, CDR2 SASEGT. This CDR3 has 18 residues. The chain's CDR3 is CASRDGPGLAGVVDTQYF. The CDR3 DNA follows: TGTGCCAGCAGGGATGGACCGGGACTAGCGGGAGTAGTAGATACGCAGTATTTT.

The rearrangement joins TRBV7-3 to TRBJ1-1, with D hard to call. V lost 8 bases and J 0 bases, leaving 13 bases between the germline ends. The CDR3 runs to 14 residues. Looked up from germline, CDR1 is SGHTA and CDR2 is FQGTGA. CDR3: CASPPGRVNTEAFF. DNA of the CDR3: TGTGCCAGCCCCCCAGGAAGAGTGAACACTGAAGCTTTCTTT.

V is TRBV6-2 or TRBV6-3 and J is TRBJ1-1; 10 bases align to TRBD1. Trimming removed 6 bases from V and 7 bases from J; junction bases left unmatched: 5. The CDR3 length is 13 residues. From germline, CDR1 is MNHEY and CDR2 SVGEGT. The CDR3 loop is CASSHRTGGEAFF. DNA of the CDR3: TGTGCCAGCAGCCACCGGACAGGGGGTGAAGCTTTCTTT.

This clonotype has at least ten counts. The chain links TRBV3-1 to TRBJ2-7; 9 nucleotides agree with TRBD2. The germline CDR1 and CDR2 sequences are LGHDT and YNNKEL (reference sequence). V was pared by 4 bases and J by 5 bases, with 9 bases of the junction left unmatched. This CDR3 has 15 residues. CDR3 DNA sequence: TGTGCCAGCAGCCCCCGGACTAGCGCCCGGGACGAGCAGTACTTC. Translation gives CASSPRTSARDEQYF.

There are many counts of this clonotype. This chain's CDR3 is CASSPGQSSNQPQHF. CDR3 coding DNA: TGCGCCAGCAGCCCCGGACAGTCTAGCAATCAGCCCCAGCATTTT. The chain has TRBV5-1 and TRBJ1-5; the D gene is possibly TRBD1 (6 bases). CDR3 size: 15 residues. Germline lookup yields CDR1 SGHRS and CDR2 YFSETQ. V dropped 4 bases and J dropped 0 bases, with 11 bases sitting between them.

The table lists this clonotype with many counts. The genes are TRBV6-2 or TRBV6-3 and TRBJ2-1; D is perhaps TRBD2 (5 bases). In germline, CDR1 is MNHEY, CDR2 SVGEGT. V lost 4 bases, J lost 14 bases, and 12 bases lay in between. This CDR3 spans 11 amino acids. CDR3 loop: CASSSRVGKFF. The DNA for the CDR3 is TGTGCCAGCAGTTCGAGAGTCGGGAAGTTCTTC.

This clonotype appeared many times. The J gene is TRBJ2-1, the V gene TRBV27; D gene ambiguous. V was pared by 3 bases and J by 7 bases, with 7 bases between. From germline, CDR1 is MNHEY and CDR2 SMNVEV (reference sequence). There are 12 residues in the CDR3. The CDR3 is CASSLDRNEQFF. Written as DNA, the CDR3 is TGTGCCAGCAGTTTGGACCGGAATGAGCAGTTCTTC.

The CDR3 sequence: CASSLYSGTLKETQYF. CDR3 in DNA: TGCGCCAGCAGCTTGTACTCAGGCACATTAAAAGAGACCCAGTACTTC. V and J are TRBV5-1 and TRBJ2-5; D is ambiguous. Germline CDR1 SGHRS, CDR2 YFSETQ. Trimming stripped 1 base from V and 3 bases from J, with 16 bases between. The CDR3 is 16 amino acids.

This clonotype was detected a few times. The gene calls are TRBV27 and TRBJ1-4; no firm D call. The V gene lost 8 bases and the J gene lost 7 bases, with 17 bases spanning the gap. The germline V gene encodes CDR1 MNHEY and CDR2 SMNVEV (reference sequence). CDR3 length equals 14 residues. DNA for the CDR3: TGTGCCAGCGGCCCTCGGGGAGGGAGTGAAAAACTGTTTTTT. Its translation is CASGPRGGSEKLFF. Full variable domain (remainder filled in from reference TRBV27 and TRBJ1-4): EAQVTQNPRYLITVTGKKLTVTCSQNMNHEYMSWYRQDPGLGLRQIYYSMNVEVTDKGDVPEGYKVSRKEKRNFPLILESPSPNQTSLYFCASGPRGGSEKLFFGSGTQLSVL.

This clonotype was detected many times. This chain links TRBV29-1 with TRBJ1-5, with TRBD1 matching 10 bases. The length of the CDR3 is 15 residues. The ends lost 7 bases at V and 0 bases at J; junction bases unmatched: 6. Per germline, CDR1 SQVTM and CDR2 ANQGSEA. The CDR3 DNA is TGCAGCGCTAGCGGGACAGGGGATAGCAATCAGCCCCAGCATTTT. Translating it yields CSASGTGDSNQPQHF. The variable domain in full, completed from reference TRBV29-1 and TRBJ1-5, reads SAVISQKPSRDICQRGTSLTIQCQVDSQVTMMFWYRQQPGQSLTLIATANQGSEATYESGFVIDKFPISRPNLTFSTLTVSNMSPEDSSIYLCSASGTGDSNQPQHFGDGTRLSIL.

This sequence joins TRBV7-2 and TRBJ1-2; D unclear. V was pared by 3 bases and J by 0 bases, with 14 bases between. Germline V gene lookup returns CDR1 SGHTA and CDR2 FQGNSA. This CDR3 has 16 residues. As DNA, the CDR3 is TGTGCCAGCAGCTTGTTCTCCGGACCTGCTAACTATGGCTACACCTTC. This gives the protein CASSLFSGPANYGYTF.

A few counts support this clonotype. The rearrangement joins TRBV10-3 to TRBJ2-2; 12 bases match TRBD1. The germline gives CDR1 ENHRY, CDR2 SYGVKD. Trimming at V came to 11 bases and at J to 7 bases, leaving 11 bases not matched to a gene. This CDR3 is 15 amino acids long. The CDR3 loop is CAAGGGQGADGELFF. The CDR3 DNA reads TGTGCCGCGGGCGGGGGACAGGGGGCCGACGGGGAGCTGTTTTTT.

This clonotype was observed a handful of times. The CDR3 bases are TGCGCCAGCAGCCAACCTTATAGCGGAGACGAGTACTACGAGCAGTACTTC. Its translation is CASSQPYSGDEYYEQYF. V is TRBV4-3 and J is TRBJ2-7; a possible D gene is TRBD2 (6 bases). The V end was cut by 2 bases, the J end by 3 bases, with 20 bases between. There are 17 residues in the CDR3. The germline V gene encodes CDR1 LGHNA and CDR2 YSLEER.

The chain has TRBV15 and TRBJ2-5, with 9 bases fitting TRBD1. The CDR3 loop spans 15 amino acids. Trimming took 6 bases from V and 3 from J; bases not matched to a gene: 8. Germline assignment: CDR1 LNHNV and CDR2 YYDKDF (reference sequence). This CDR3 reads CATRRGQGIKETQYF. CDR3 coding DNA: TGTGCCACCAGACGGGGACAGGGCATCAAAGAGACCCAGTACTTC.

This clonotype was found many times. The CDR3 here is CSASIPGLAYEQYF. The CDR3 region has the DNA TGCAGTGCCTCGATTCCGGGACTAGCCTACGAGCAGTACTTC. V usage is TRBV20-1 and J usage is TRBJ2-7, with TRBD2 identical over 8 bases. This CDR3 comprises 14 residues. CDR1 DFQATT and CDR2 SNEGSKA come from the germline V gene (reference sequence). Trimming removed 6 bases from V and 2 bases from J; junction bases left unmatched: 9.